Described below is a single T cell receptor (beta chain) sequence and its context. Study processing details: Amplification of reference gene primers was used by the study to estimate nucleated cell counts. The assay was immunoSEQ multiplex PCR, and TCRdb's table has in-frame clones only and misses some. V, J and clone size are taken as reported in that table, and D and trimming were inferred from the DNA itself. The table lists 140,000 or so clones, 75% to 85% of them singletons, with 9.5% to 13% in the top ten. The length of the CDR3 is 18 residues. V trimming: 0 bases; J trimming: 6 bases; junction bases outside the gene matches: 14. Looked up from germline, CDR1 is MNHEY and CDR2 is SVGEGT. The data were obtained in a study of blood T cell repertoires in COVID-19. For the study at large: Acute-phase and convalescent COVID-19 samples originated in the United States, Italy and Spain. Sources were T cells, B-cell-depleted T cells, or PBMCs; the material itself was cDNA or gDNA.

The sample comprised peripheral blood. The rearrangement joins TRBV6-2 or TRBV6-3 to TRBJ2-3, with 8 bases identical to TRBD1. The source of this sequence is a man aged 55 to 70 with active or convalescent COVID-19. This chain's CDR3 is CASSYSTDRGILGDTQYF. CDR3 nucleotide sequence: TGTGCCAGCAGTTACTCGACCGACAGGGGAATTTTGGGGGATACGCAGTATTTT.